This T cell receptor (beta chain) was captured by sequencing in a study of blood T cells in healthy people across ages. General study points: Investigators treated diversity estimates from one million T cells as underestimates. Unsorted PBMC input precluded a conclusive naive versus antigen-experienced comparison. The study found more naive CD4+ cells and higher diversity in long-lived than aged donors.

Details on this clonotype: Antigen unknown.

Trimming shortened V by 6 bases and J by 5 bases, and 16 bases separated the two germline ends. The CDR3 length is 14 residues. Germline V CDR1 and CDR2: LGHDT, YNNKEL (reference sequence). Combining a sample-barcoded 5' primer with a J-beta primer mix, a second PCR ran for roughly 7 to 11 cycles. TCRdb passed the 5' RACE reads through MiXCR, listing each CDR3 protein once. The data show about 770,000 distinct CDR3 sequences, 44% seen once. This TCR derives from a man between 60 and 70 years old in good health. Sequencing was done on a sample of blood. The rearrangement links TRBV3-1 to TRBJ2-5; the D gene is possibly TRBD2 (6 bases). CDR3 sequence (DNA): TGTGCCAGCAGAGGGACTGAGAGGTCGGAGACCCAGTACTTC. Its protein is CASRGTERSETQYF.